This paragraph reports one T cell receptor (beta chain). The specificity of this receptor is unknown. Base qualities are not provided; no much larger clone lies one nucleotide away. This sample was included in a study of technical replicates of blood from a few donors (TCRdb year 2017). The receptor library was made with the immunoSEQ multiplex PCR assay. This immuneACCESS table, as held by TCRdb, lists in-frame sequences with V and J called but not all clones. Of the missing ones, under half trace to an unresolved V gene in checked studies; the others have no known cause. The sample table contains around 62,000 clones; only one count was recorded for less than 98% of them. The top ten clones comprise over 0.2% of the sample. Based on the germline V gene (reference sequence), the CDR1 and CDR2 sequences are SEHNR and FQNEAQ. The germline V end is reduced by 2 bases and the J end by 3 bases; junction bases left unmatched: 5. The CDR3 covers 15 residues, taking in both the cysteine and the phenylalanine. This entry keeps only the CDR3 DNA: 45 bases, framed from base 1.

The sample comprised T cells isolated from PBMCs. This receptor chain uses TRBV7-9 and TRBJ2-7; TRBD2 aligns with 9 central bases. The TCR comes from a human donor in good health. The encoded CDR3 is CASSLWREGLYEQYF. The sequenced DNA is TGTGCCAGCAGCTTATGGCGGGAGGGCCTCTACGAGCAGTACTTC.